This T cell receptor (beta chain) was sequenced in a study of shared clonotypes between healthy human individuals. Study-wide context: Two women and a few men aged 18 to 49 served as donors.

The ends were cut back, 4 bases at V and 0 bases at J, with 12 bases in the middle. CDR1 is MDHEN, CDR2 SYDVKM, per germline. This CDR3 comprises 16 residues. Clones were read by immunoSEQ multiplex PCR, and TCRdb kept only the in-frame ones, dropping some. This sample carries just over 2,000,000 clones, about 95% of them seen once, and the ten largest clones take about 1.1%. CD45RO-negative cells were positively selected for CCR7, leaving out terminally differentiated effector memory CD45RA+ cells. Sequencing was done on a sample of naive CD8+ T cells sorted from blood. The clonotype comes from a young man in good health. The chain employs TRBV28 and TRBJ1-4; D call uncertain. The DNA of the CDR3 is TGTGCCAGCAGTTCGGGTTACGGAGCAACTAATGAAAAACTGTTTTTT. This encodes CASSSGYGATNEKLFF.